This TCR beta chain is from a study of T cell repertoires in cytomegalovirus infection. Study-level information: Public TCR beta signatures provided an indication of both CMV infection and a matching HLA type. Study conclusions and caveats: HLA-C-restricted CMV-specific TCR beta clonotypes prevailed in the ex vivo response. Totalled public TCR beta family frequency picked out people who carried CMV plus the relevant HLA.

V trimming: 5 bases; J trimming: 8 bases; junction bases outside the gene matches: 6. CDR3 length: 13 residues. MiXCR, run by TCRdb on the reads, gives a single entry per CDR3 protein. The sample carries 750,000 to 950,000 distinct CDR3 sequences, roughly 28% recorded once. A word on this clonotype: The antigen is not known.

The receptor was isolated from a human donor in good health (CMV status not recorded). Some clones in this sample may be carry-over from other donors' samples. The chain recombines TRBV12-3 or TRBV12-4 with TRBJ2-1; TRBD1 aligns across 7 bases. This material consisted of cultured CD8+ T cells from PBMCs, taken from culture after CMV antigen stimulation. The CDR3 loop is CASSRSGGYEQFF. In nucleotides, the CDR3 is TGTGCCAGCAGTAGGTCAGGGGGATATGAGCAGTTCTTC.